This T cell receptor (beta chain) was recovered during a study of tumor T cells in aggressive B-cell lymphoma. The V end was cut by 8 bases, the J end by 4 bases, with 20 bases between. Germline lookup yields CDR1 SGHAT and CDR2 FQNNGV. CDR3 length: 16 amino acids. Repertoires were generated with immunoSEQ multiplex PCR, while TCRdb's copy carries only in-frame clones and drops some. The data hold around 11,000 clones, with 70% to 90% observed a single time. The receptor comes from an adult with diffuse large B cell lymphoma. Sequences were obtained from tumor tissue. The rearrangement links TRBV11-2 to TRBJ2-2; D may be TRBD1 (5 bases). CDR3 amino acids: CASSGQGRRITGELFF. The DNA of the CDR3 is TGTGCCAGCTCTGGGCAGGGAAGAAGAATCACCGGGGAGCTGTTTTTT.